The clone carrying this T cell receptor beta chain was seen a handful of times. These data come from a study of blood T cell repertoires in COVID-19. Study details: Whether acute or convalescent, the COVID-19 samples came from the United States, Italy and Spain. T cells, B-cell-depleted T cells, or PBMCs provided the cDNA or gDNA that served as material.

This CDR3 spans 14 amino acids. Trimming cost V 4 bases and J 8 bases, with 15 bases left between them. The V gene's germline CDR1 is SGHNT and CDR2 YYREEE (reference sequence). Clones were sequenced by immunoSEQ multiplex PCR, and TCRdb holds only the in-frame ones, with some missing. The table includes about 180,000 clones, 75% to 80% detected once. The sample consisted of peripheral blood. The TCR originated in a woman in her sixties or seventies with acute or convalescent COVID-19. The chain links TRBV5-4 to TRBJ1-4; D possibly corresponds to TRBD1 (5 bases). The CDR3 spells CASSKPGLNEKLFF. The CDR3, as DNA: TGTGCCAGCAGCAAGCCGGGACTTAACGAAAAACTGTTTTTT.